This TCR beta chain was captured by sequencing in a study of cytomegalovirus exposure and HLA in healthy donors. CDR3 size: 13 residues. Per germline, CDR1 SNHLY and CDR2 FYNNEI. V lost 11 bases, J lost 1 base, and 7 bases stayed unmatched. Points from the study as a whole: Accounts indicate the classifier identified cytomegalovirus status with strong specificity and sensitivity.

A remark on this clone: Its antigen is not identified.

Assay used: immunoSEQ multiplex PCR; TCRdb lists only in-frame clones, some missing. The data contain over 200,000 clones, around 88% of them seen just once; the ten biggest clones take up roughly 2.8%. This sequence was found in a woman aged 18-30 years in good health and CMV-seronegative. Sequenced sample: PBMCs. This chain links TRBV2 with TRBJ2-7, with TRBD2 identical over 8 bases. This chain's CDR3 is CAGSLAGSYEQYF. Written as DNA, the CDR3 is TGTGCCGGTTCCCTAGCGGGTTCCTACGAGCAGTACTTC.